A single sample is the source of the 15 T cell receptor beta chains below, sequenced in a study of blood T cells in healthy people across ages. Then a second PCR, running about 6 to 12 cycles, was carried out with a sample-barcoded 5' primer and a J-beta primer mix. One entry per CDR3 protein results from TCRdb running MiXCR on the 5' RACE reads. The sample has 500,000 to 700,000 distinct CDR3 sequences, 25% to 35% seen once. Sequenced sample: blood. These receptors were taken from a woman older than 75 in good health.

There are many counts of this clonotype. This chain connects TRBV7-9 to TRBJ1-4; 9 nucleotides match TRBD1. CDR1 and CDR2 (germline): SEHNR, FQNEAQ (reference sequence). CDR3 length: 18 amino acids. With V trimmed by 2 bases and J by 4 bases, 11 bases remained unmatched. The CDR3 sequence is CASSLTPQGARGNEKLFF. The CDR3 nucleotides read TGTGCCAGCAGCTTAACCCCACAGGGGGCGCGGGGTAATGAAAAACTGTTTTTT.

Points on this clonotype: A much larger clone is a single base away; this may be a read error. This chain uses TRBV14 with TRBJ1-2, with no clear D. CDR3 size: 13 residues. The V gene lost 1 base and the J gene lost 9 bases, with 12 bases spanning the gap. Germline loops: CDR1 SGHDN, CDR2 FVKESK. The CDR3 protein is CASSQVFSMSYTF. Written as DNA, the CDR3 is TGTGCCAGCAGCCAAGTGTTCTCGATGAGCTACACCTTC. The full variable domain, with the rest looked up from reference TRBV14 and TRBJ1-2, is EAGVTQFPSHSVIEKGQTVTLRCDPISGHDNLYWYRRVMGKEIKFLLHFVKESKQDESGMPNNRFLAERTGGTYSTLKVQPAELEDSGVYFCASSQVFSMSYTFGSGTRLTVV.

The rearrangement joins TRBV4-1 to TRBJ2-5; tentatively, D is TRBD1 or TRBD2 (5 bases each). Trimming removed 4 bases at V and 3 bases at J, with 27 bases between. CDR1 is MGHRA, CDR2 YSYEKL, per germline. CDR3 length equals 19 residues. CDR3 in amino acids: CASSLKSDSALGVEETQYF. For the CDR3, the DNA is TGCGCCAGCAGCCTAAAATCGGACTCTGCTTTAGGGGTTGAAGAGACCCAGTACTTC.

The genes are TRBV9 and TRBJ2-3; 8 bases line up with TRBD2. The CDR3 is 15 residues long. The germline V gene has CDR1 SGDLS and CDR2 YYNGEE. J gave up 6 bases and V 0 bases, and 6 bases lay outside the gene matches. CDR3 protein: CASSVGRGGGDTQYF. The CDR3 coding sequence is TGTGCCAGCAGCGTAGGCCGGGGGGGCGGGGATACGCAGTATTTT.

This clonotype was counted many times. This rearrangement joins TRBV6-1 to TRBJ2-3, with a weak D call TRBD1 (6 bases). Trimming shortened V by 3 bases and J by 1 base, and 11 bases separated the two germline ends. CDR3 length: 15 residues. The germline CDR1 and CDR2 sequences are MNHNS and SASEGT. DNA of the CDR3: TGTGCCAGCAGTGAGACAGGTCATCGCACAGATACGCAGTATTTT. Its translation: CASSETGHRTDTQYF.

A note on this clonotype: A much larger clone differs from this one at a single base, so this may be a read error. CDR3 residues: CASSLEGDPSAPYEQFF. The DNA for the CDR3 is TGTGCCAGCAGCTTGGAGGGGGACCCATCAGCACCCTACGAGCAGTTCTTC. V and J are TRBV7-2 and TRBJ2-1; D may match TRBD1 or TRBD2 (6 bases each). The CDR3 extends over 17 amino acids. CDR1 and CDR2 (germline): SGHTA, FQGNSA. Deletions cut 3 bases from V and 10 bases from J, with 25 bases between.

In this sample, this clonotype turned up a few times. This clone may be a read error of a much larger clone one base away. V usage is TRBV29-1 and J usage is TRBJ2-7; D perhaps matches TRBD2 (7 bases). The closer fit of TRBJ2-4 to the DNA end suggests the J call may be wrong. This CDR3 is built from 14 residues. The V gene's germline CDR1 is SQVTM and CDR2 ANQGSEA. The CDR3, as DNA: TGCAGCGTTGACCGAATCACAGGGAGGGACATTCAGTACTTC. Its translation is CSVDRITGRDIQYF.

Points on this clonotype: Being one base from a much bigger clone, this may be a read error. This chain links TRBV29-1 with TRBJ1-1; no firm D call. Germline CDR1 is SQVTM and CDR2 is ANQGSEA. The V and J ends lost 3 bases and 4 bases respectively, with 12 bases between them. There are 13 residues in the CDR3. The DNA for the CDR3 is TGCAGCGTTGACTCAGAACGCTCCACTGAAGCTTTCTTT. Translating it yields CSVDSERSTEAFF.

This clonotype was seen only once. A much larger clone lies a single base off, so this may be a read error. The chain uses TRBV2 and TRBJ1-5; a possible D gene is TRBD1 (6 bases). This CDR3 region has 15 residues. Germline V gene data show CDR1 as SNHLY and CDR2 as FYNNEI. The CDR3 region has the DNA TGTGCCGGCAGCGACCACAGGGTTAGCAATCAGCCCCAGCATTTT. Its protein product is CAGSDHRVSNQPQHF. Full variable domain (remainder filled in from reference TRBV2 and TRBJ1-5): EPEVTQTPSHQVTQMGQEVILRCVPISNHLYFYWYRQILGQKVEFLVSFYNNEISEKSEIFDDQFSVERPDGSNFTLKIRSTKLEDSAMYFCAGSDHRVSNQPQHFGDGTRLSIL.

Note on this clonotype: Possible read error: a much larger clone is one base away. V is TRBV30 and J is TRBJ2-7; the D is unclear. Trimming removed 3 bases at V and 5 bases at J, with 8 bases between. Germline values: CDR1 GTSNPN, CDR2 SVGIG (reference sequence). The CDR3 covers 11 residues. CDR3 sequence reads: CAWRGSHEQYF. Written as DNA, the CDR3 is TGTGCCTGGAGGGGCAGCCACGAGCAGTACTTC.

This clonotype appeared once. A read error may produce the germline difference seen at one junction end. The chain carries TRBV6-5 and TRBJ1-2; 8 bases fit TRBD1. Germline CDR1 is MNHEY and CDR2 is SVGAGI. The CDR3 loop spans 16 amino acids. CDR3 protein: CASRKGQGYTNCGYTF. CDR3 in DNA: TGTGCCAGCAGAAAAGGACAGGGATACACTAACTGTGGCTACACCTTC.

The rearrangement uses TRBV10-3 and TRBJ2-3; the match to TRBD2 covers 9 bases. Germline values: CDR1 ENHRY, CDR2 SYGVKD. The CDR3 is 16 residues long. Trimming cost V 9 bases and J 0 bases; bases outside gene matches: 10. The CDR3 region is CAISSGGESSTDTQYF. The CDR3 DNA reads TGTGCCATAAGTAGCGGGGGCGAGTCTAGCACAGATACGCAGTATTTT.

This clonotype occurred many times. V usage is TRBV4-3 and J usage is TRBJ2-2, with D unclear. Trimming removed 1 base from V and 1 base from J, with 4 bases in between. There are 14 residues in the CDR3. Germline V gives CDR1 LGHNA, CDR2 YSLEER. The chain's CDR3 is CASSQVGNTGELFF. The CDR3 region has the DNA TGCGCCAGCAGCCAAGTTGGGAACACCGGGGAGCTGTTTTTT.

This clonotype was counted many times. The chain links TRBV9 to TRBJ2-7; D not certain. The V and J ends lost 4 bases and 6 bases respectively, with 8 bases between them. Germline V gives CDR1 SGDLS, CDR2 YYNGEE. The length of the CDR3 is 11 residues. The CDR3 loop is CASSPGFEQYF. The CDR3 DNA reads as TGTGCCAGCAGCCCCGGGTTCGAGCAGTACTTC.

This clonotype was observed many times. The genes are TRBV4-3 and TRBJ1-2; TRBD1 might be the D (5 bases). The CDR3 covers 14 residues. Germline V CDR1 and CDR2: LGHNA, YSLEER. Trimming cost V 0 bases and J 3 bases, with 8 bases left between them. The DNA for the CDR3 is TGCGCCAGCAGCCAAGAAGCCAGGGACTATGGCTACACCTTC. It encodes CASSQEARDYGYTF.